This entry is about one TCR beta chain. Its antigen is unidentified. The V and J ends lost 4 bases and 5 bases, in that order; junction bases with no gene match: 7. Germline V lookup: CDR1 SGHNT, CDR2 YYREEE (reference sequence). CDR3 length: 14 residues. The sample is drawn from a study of beta chain features in type 1 diabetes. Study outcomes and limitations: For Type 1 diabetes patients, all four CD4+ subsets carried TCRB CDR3s that were moderately but significantly shorter. There were fewer insertions and more deletions at the VDJ junctions of type 1 diabetes patients.

Every donor had blood drawn once into heparin, 100 to 150 mL on average. The whole isolated RNA underwent reverse transcription, so sequencing captured expressed TCRB transcripts. Measured with immunoSEQ multiplex PCR; TCRdb has only the in-frame clones, and not every one. The sample shows hundreds of thousands of clones, about an eighth of them seen only once. This sequence originates from a man aged 18 to 29 with type 1 diabetes. The specimen was naive CD4+ T cells from blood. This chain links TRBV5-4 with TRBJ2-5; 8 nucleotides agree with TRBD1. The CDR3 here is CASSPDRGWETQYF. As DNA, the CDR3 is TGTGCCAGCAGCCCCGACAGGGGATGGGAGACCCAGTACTTC.